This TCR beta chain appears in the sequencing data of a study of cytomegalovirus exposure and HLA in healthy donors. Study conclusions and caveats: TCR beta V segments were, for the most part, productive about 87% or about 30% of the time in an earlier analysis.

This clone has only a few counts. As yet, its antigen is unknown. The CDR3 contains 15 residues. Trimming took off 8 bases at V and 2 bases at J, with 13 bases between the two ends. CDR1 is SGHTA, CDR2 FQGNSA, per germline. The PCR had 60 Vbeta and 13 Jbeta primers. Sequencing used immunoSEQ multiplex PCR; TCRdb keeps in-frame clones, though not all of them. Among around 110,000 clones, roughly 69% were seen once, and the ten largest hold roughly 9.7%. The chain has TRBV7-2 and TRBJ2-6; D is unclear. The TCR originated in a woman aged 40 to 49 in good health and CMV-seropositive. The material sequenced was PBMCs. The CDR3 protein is CASGKQLTGANVLTF. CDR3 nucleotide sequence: TGTGCCAGCGGAAAACAGCTTACTGGGGCCAACGTCCTGACTTTC.